This entry lists 10 T cell receptor beta chains sequenced from one sample in a study of shared clonotypes between healthy human individuals. Repertoires were generated with immunoSEQ multiplex PCR, while TCRdb's copy carries only in-frame clones and drops some. The sample yields about 2 million clones, 90% to 95% seen once. The sample consisted of naive CD4+ T cells sorted from blood. The subset was: CD45RA+ positively selected. These receptors were collected from a man between 18 and 29 years old in good health.

Comment on this clone: The sample has other DNA sequences that encode this CDR3 too. This chain connects TRBV7-2 to TRBJ1-1; unclear D gene. Trimming pared 2 bases from V and 0 bases from J, leaving 7 bases between. CDR3 length equals 14 residues. CDR1 SGHTA and CDR2 FQGNSA come from the germline V gene. This chain's CDR3 is CASSLSGMNTEAFF. Written as DNA, the CDR3 is TGTGCCAGCAGCTTATCCGGGATGAACACTGAAGCTTTCTTT.

This chain joins TRBV2 and TRBJ2-4, with a weak D call TRBD1 (6 bases). Germline loops: CDR1 SNHLY, CDR2 FYNNEI. This CDR3 comprises 13 residues. The V and J ends lost 8 bases and 5 bases respectively, with 13 bases between them. The CDR3 bases are TGTGCCAGCTCCCGGGACACACAAAACATTCAGTACTTC. The encoded protein is CASSRDTQNIQYF.

The rearrangement joins TRBV7-6 to TRBJ2-1, with D uncertain. Between the trimmed V and J ends, which lost 3 bases and 7 bases, there was a span of 16 bases. This CDR3 comprises 15 residues. The germline V gene has CDR1 SGHVS and CDR2 FNYEAQ. CDR3 DNA: TGTGCCAGCAGCTTCCCTTACACTTCGGATAATGAGCAGTTCTTC. Translating it yields CASSFPYTSDNEQFF.

The J gene is TRBJ2-1, the V gene TRBV11-1, with no clear D. This CDR3 has 15 amino acids. The V end was cut by 2 bases, the J end by 2 bases, with 10 bases between. The germline CDR1 and CDR2 sequences are SGHAT and FQDESV (reference sequence). The CDR3 sequence is CASSLSEVPYNEQFF. DNA for the CDR3: TGTGCCAGCAGCTTAAGCGAGGTTCCCTACAATGAGCAGTTCTTC.

The chain uses TRBV7-2 and TRBJ1-1, with no clear D. V was cut by 1 base and J by 4 bases, with 7 bases left in between. Germline-derived CDR1 and CDR2 are SGHTA and FQGNSA. The CDR3 covers 13 residues. The CDR3 loop reads CASSLGRITEAFF. The CDR3 DNA reads as TGTGCCAGCAGCTTAGGACGAATCACTGAAGCTTTCTTT. Variable domain in full (rest from reference TRBV7-2 and TRBJ1-1): GAGVSQSPSNKVTEKGKDVELRCDPISGHTALYWYRQSLGQGLEFLIYFQGNSAPDKSGLPSDRFSAERTGGSVSTLTIQRTQQEDSAVYLCASSLGRITEAFFGQGTRLTVV.

The rearrangement uses TRBV27 and TRBJ2-5; D perhaps matches TRBD1 (5 bases). The CDR3 loop spans 14 amino acids. Germline V gives CDR1 MNHEY, CDR2 SMNVEV (reference sequence). V gave up 6 bases and J gave up 0 bases, with 11 bases separating them. The CDR3: CASSASTDQETQYF. CDR3 bases: TGTGCCAGCAGCGCCTCGACAGACCAAGAGACCCAGTACTTC.

V gene TRBV19 combines with J gene TRBJ2-2; D unresolved. V gave up 1 base and J gave up 3 bases, with 9 bases separating them. Germline-derived CDR1 and CDR2 are LNHDA and SQIVND (reference sequence). The CDR3 is made up of 15 amino acids. CDR3 loop: CASSIGVSYTGELFF. In nucleotides, the CDR3 is TGTGCCAGTAGTATAGGTGTCAGCTACACCGGGGAGCTGTTTTTT.

This chain connects TRBV5-4 to TRBJ2-5, with D perhaps TRBD2 (7 bases). CDR1 and CDR2 (germline): SGHNT, YYREEE (reference sequence). The CDR3 extends over 14 amino acids. Trimming removed 1 base from V and 4 bases from J, with 11 bases in between. CDR3 sequence reads: CASSLWGGTETQYF. The CDR3 DNA reads as TGTGCCAGCAGCTTGTGGGGGGGCACAGAGACCCAGTACTTC.

The chain employs TRBV4-1 and TRBJ1-5; 7 nucleotides agree with TRBD1. V lost 0 bases to trimming and J lost 1 base; unmatched junction nucleotides: 6. Germline lookup yields CDR1 MGHRA and CDR2 YSYEKL. There are 17 residues in the CDR3. The CDR3 region has the DNA TGCGCCAGCAGCCAAGATCCAGGACAGGTCAGCAATCAGCCCCAGCATTTT. This gives the protein CASSQDPGQVSNQPQHF.

The gene calls are TRBV7-9 and TRBJ1-3, with 9 bases aligning to TRBD1. The CDR3 length is 14 residues. Trimming at V came to 8 bases and at J to 1 base, leaving 3 bases not matched to a gene. The germline gives CDR1 SEHNR, CDR2 FQNEAQ (reference sequence). CDR3 sequence (DNA): TGTGCCAGCCGGGACAGGGCTTCTGGAAACACCATATATTTT. Translating it yields CASRDRASGNTIYF.